One and the same sample provided the 27 T cell receptor beta chains below, sequenced in a study of T cells in Graves' hyperthyroidism and ophthalmopathy. The TCR beta CDR3 regions underwent amplification using RNA transcripts as the source. HTBI primers were employed in a first-round RT-PCR of the TCR CDR3. TCRdb fed the multiplex PCR reads into MiXCR, producing one record per CDR3 protein. The sample includes around 430,000 distinct CDR3 sequences, 15% of them seen just once. Sequencing input: blood. These receptors originate from a woman aged 25-40 years with Graves' hyperthyroidism.

The sample holds many counts of this clonotype. The genes are TRBV7-9 and TRBJ2-2, with 7 nucleotides matching TRBD2. V shed 5 bases and J 4 bases; nucleotides not matched to a gene: 13. The germline V gene encodes CDR1 SEHNR and CDR2 FQNEAQ (reference sequence). The CDR3 covers 17 residues. The CDR3 spells CASSTTRASGTTGELFF. CDR3 nucleotide sequence: TGTGCCAGCAGCACGACCCGGGCTAGCGGAACCACCGGGGAGCTGTTTTTT.

This clonotype came up many times. The gene calls are TRBV6-2 or TRBV6-3 and TRBJ1-1; no clear D. Trimming shortened V by 7 bases and J by 3 bases, and 12 bases separated the two germline ends. Germline V gene lookup returns CDR1 MNHEY and CDR2 SVGEGT. The CDR3 is 13 amino acids. CDR3: CASKEVIYTEAFF. For the CDR3, the DNA is TGTGCCAGCAAGGAGGTGATATACACTGAAGCTTTCTTT.

V gene TRBV5-4 combines with J gene TRBJ2-1; 10 nucleotides align to TRBD2. The CDR3 spans 16 residues. The V gene end was trimmed by 5 bases and the J gene end by 0 bases; junction bases not matched to a gene: 5. Germline V lookup: CDR1 SGHNT, CDR2 YYREEE (reference sequence). The CDR3 loop reads CASRPSSGSSYNEQFF. The CDR3 bases are TGTGCCAGCAGACCCTCTAGCGGGAGCTCCTACAATGAGCAGTTCTTC.

This clonotype has just a few counts. A much larger clone lies a single base off, so this may be a read error. This sequence joins TRBV6-1 and TRBJ2-7; the match to TRBD2 covers 7 bases. Germline values: CDR1 MNHNS, CDR2 SASEGT. After removal of 4 bases from V and 3 bases from J, the junction contained 6 bases not matched to a gene. The CDR3 totals 14 residues. The CDR3 nucleotides read TGTGCCAGCAGTGCGGCTAGCGGCAGCTACGAGCAGTACTTC. It translates to CASSAASGSYEQYF.

This clonotype was detected only once. The chain links TRBV7-9 to TRBJ2-6; no firm D call. This CDR3 has 13 amino acids. CDR1 SEHNR and CDR2 FQNEAQ come from the germline V gene (reference sequence). Trimming shortened V by 9 bases and J by 0 bases, and 6 bases separated the two germline ends. The CDR3 protein is CAREISGANVLTF. The CDR3 bases are TGTGCCAGGGAGATCTCTGGGGCCAACGTCCTGACTTTC.

In this sample, this clonotype turned up a few times. The V and J genes are TRBV19 and TRBJ2-2; D is perhaps TRBD2 (5 bases). The V gene lost 7 bases and the J gene lost 2 bases, with 11 bases spanning the gap. The length of the CDR3 is 14 residues. Germline-derived CDR1 and CDR2 are LNHDA and SQIVND (reference sequence). This CDR3 is CASMRADNTGELFF. The CDR3 bases are TGTGCCAGTATGAGGGCGGACAACACCGGGGAGCTGTTTTTT.

This clonotype was seen more than once but under ten times. V is TRBV7-3 and J is TRBJ2-1; 7 nucleotides agree with TRBD2. Germline assignment: CDR1 SGHTA and CDR2 FQGTGA. The CDR3 runs to 14 residues. The junction had 8 bases not matched to a gene; V was cut back by 5 bases and J by 7 bases. The CDR3 protein is CASSHASGGNEQFF. The CDR3 DNA reads TGTGCCAGCAGCCACGCCTCCGGGGGGAATGAGCAGTTCTTC.

The CDR3 spells CASIFGGASSYNEQFF. As DNA, the CDR3 is TGTGCCAGCATTTTTGGTGGAGCCAGCTCCTACAATGAGCAGTTCTTC. The chain is built from TRBV28 and TRBJ2-1; D ambiguous. Trimming left V 7 bases short and J 0 bases short, with 16 bases between. CDR1 MDHEN and CDR2 SYDVKM come from the germline V gene. This CDR3 has 16 residues.

This clonotype was recorded once. A junction end diverges from the germline sequence, so it may reflect a read error. The chain is built from TRBV7-2 and TRBJ1-4; no firm D call. This CDR3 spans 14 amino acids. Germline CDR1 SGHTA, CDR2 FQGNSA. CDR3 loop: CAGSSGPFNEKLFF. The CDR3 DNA follows: TGTGCCGGCAGTTCCGGGCCATTTAATGAAAAACTGTTTTTT. The full variable domain, with the rest looked up from reference TRBV7-2 and TRBJ1-4, is GAGVSQSPSNKVTEKGKDVELRCDPISGHTALYWYRQSLGQGLEFLIYFQGNSAPDKSGLPSDRFSAERTGGSVSTLTIQRTQQEDSAVYLCAGSSGPFNEKLFFGSGTQLSVL.

The gene calls are TRBV28 and TRBJ1-5; the D is unclear. Germline CDR1 MDHEN, CDR2 SYDVKM. V was trimmed by 6 bases and J by 2 bases, leaving 20 bases between them. The CDR3 covers 17 residues. The CDR3 here is CASRPMPGSEGNQPQHF. CDR3 DNA: TGTGCCAGCAGGCCTATGCCCGGATCCGAAGGCAATCAGCCCCAGCATTTT.

The V gene is TRBV7-9, the J gene TRBJ1-1, with D possibly matching TRBD1 (5 bases). CDR3 length: 15 residues. Germline assignment: CDR1 SEHNR and CDR2 FQNEAQ (reference sequence). Trimming pared 2 bases from V and 7 bases from J, leaving 17 bases between. This chain's CDR3 is CASSLFPAGRSEAFF. CDR3 bases: TGTGCCAGCAGCTTATTTCCGGCAGGGAGGAGTGAAGCTTTCTTT.

This clonotype was detected ten times or more. The chain employs TRBV18 and TRBJ2-7; 9 bases align to TRBD2. The CDR3 runs to 15 residues. With 2 bases clipped from V and 2 bases from J, the junction kept 4 bases outside the gene matches. Germline V lookup: CDR1 KGHSH, CDR2 LQKENI. CDR3 coding DNA: TGTGCCAGCTCACCAACGACTAGCGGAGCCTACGAGCAGTACTTC. It encodes CASSPTTSGAYEQYF.

This clonotype was seen a handful of times. The rearrangement links TRBV29-1 to TRBJ1-2; D gene uncertain. Per germline, CDR1 SQVTM and CDR2 ANQGSEA. The CDR3 totals 15 residues. Trimming stripped 0 bases from V and 1 base from J, with 12 bases between. CDR3 in DNA: TGCAGCGTTGAAGATTTATACCAGAATAACTATGGCTACACCTTC. This gives the protein CSVEDLYQNNYGYTF.

The J gene is TRBJ2-3, the V gene TRBV6-1; 10 bases are shared with TRBD2. Losses at the gene ends were 6 bases for V and 2 bases for J; bases not matched to a gene: 5. The germline CDR1 and CDR2 sequences are MNHNS and SASEGT. The CDR3 loop spans 15 amino acids. CDR3 amino acids: CASSSLAGYTDTQYF. In DNA, the CDR3 is TGTGCCAGCAGCTCACTAGCGGGGTACACAGATACGCAGTATTTT.

The rearrangement joins TRBV4-1 to TRBJ2-3; 11 bases match TRBD2. CDR3 size: 17 residues. Germline V gene lookup returns CDR1 MGHRA and CDR2 YSYEKL. Trimming took 2 bases from V and 2 from J; bases not matched to a gene: 6. CDR3 amino acids: CASSQTPGLAATDTQYF. As DNA, the CDR3 is TGCGCCAGCAGCCAAACCCCGGGACTAGCGGCCACAGATACGCAGTATTTT.

The chain couples TRBV19 to TRBJ2-1; the D gene is possibly TRBD1 (6 bases). The CDR3 contains 15 residues. Trimming cost V 4 bases and J 0 bases, with 10 bases left between them. Germline CDR1 reads LNHDA; CDR2 reads SQIVND (reference sequence). The CDR3 reads CASSTRQASYNEQFF. The CDR3 DNA reads as TGTGCCAGTAGTACACGACAGGCCTCCTACAATGAGCAGTTCTTC.

This clonotype was observed many times. V is TRBV3-1 and J is TRBJ2-1, with TRBD1 matching over 7 bases. The germline V gene encodes CDR1 LGHDT and CDR2 YNNKEL (reference sequence). With V trimmed by 6 bases and J by 2 bases, 7 bases remained unmatched. This CDR3 comprises 15 residues. The DNA for the CDR3 is TGTGCCAGCAGAAAAACAGGGGTAACCTACAATGAGCAGTTCTTC. Translating it yields CASRKTGVTYNEQFF.

This clonotype showed up many times. The chain carries TRBV18 and TRBJ2-7, with TRBD1 matching over 10 bases. This CDR3 contains 14 residues. V shed 6 bases and J 4 bases; nucleotides not matched to a gene: 6. The germline V gene has CDR1 KGHSH and CDR2 LQKENI. The CDR3 DNA follows: TGTGCCAGCTCGCGGGACAGGGGATCGTACGAGCAGTACTTC. Its translation: CASSRDRGSYEQYF.

This clonotype was counted ten times or more. The chain links TRBV5-1 to TRBJ1-4; maybe TRBD1 (6 bases). CDR1 is SGHRS, CDR2 YFSETQ, per germline. The ends were cut back, 4 bases at V and 10 bases at J, with 20 bases in the middle. The CDR3 runs to 15 residues. CDR3: CASSTAGTTEGKLFF. The CDR3 DNA reads TGCGCCAGCAGCACCGCCGGGACAACCGAGGGAAAACTGTTTTTT. Based on the CDR3 plus reference TRBV5-1 and TRBJ1-4, the full variable domain is KAGVTQTPRYLIKTRGQQVTLSCSPISGHRSVSWYQQTPGQGLQFLFEYFSETQRNKGNFPGRFSGRQFSNSRSEMNVSTLELGDSALYLCASSTAGTTEGKLFFGSGTQLSVL.

Ten or more counts support this clonotype. DNA for the CDR3: TGTGCCAGCAGCTCCCCTCGCGTGAGGACTGAAGCTTTCTTT. As protein: CASSSPRVRTEAFF. The chain carries TRBV11-2 and TRBJ1-1; no definite D call. V was shortened by 4 bases and J by 5 bases, with 14 bases between the two germline ends. The CDR3 has 14 amino acids. Germline loops: CDR1 SGHAT, CDR2 FQNNGV.

This clonotype was counted ten times or more. V gene TRBV6-1 combines with J gene TRBJ1-1, with D possibly TRBD1 on 6 matching bases. This CDR3 is built from 12 residues. The V gene's germline CDR1 is MNHNS and CDR2 SASEGT. Trimming shortened V by 7 bases and J by 7 bases, and 13 bases separated the two germline ends. The CDR3 DNA reads as TGTGCCAGCAATCGGGGGCGGCTTGAAGCTTTCTTT. Protein product: CASNRGRLEAFF.

The chain links TRBV24-1 to TRBJ2-7; D is perhaps TRBD2 (6 bases). The CDR3 runs 14 residues. Germline CDR1 and CDR2: KGHDR and SFDVKD. The V gene lost 4 bases and the J gene lost 4 bases, with 13 bases spanning the gap. The CDR3 spells CATSERDFPYEQYF. DNA for the CDR3: TGTGCCACCAGTGAACGGGACTTTCCTTACGAGCAGTACTTC.

This clonotype showed up many times. The chain links TRBV28 to TRBJ2-1; 8 bases match TRBD2. Germline CDR1 MDHEN, CDR2 SYDVKM. The CDR3 covers 16 residues. Trimming at V came to 7 bases and at J to 9 bases, leaving 17 bases not matched to a gene. The CDR3 DNA reads TGTGCCAGCACCTTTAATTCGGGAGGGCCTTCTAGTGAGCAGTTCTTC. Translated: CASTFNSGGPSSEQFF.

This chain joins TRBV2 and TRBJ2-2; 9 bases line up with TRBD1. V lost 7 bases, J lost 5 bases, and 8 bases stayed unmatched. CDR3 length: 15 amino acids. Germline V gene sequence: CDR1 SNHLY, CDR2 FYNNEI. CDR3 sequence reads: CASKQDRGVTGELFF. Here the CDR3 DNA reads TGTGCCAGCAAACAGGACAGGGGCGTAACCGGGGAGCTGTTTTTT.

This clonotype was picked up many times. CDR3 nucleotides: TGCGCCAGCAGCTTGGAGCCAGGGGGCCCCAGAGAGCAGTACTTC. Protein product: CASSLEPGGPREQYF. The chain employs TRBV5-1 and TRBJ2-7; 8 bases match TRBD1. Germline CDR1 and CDR2: SGHRS and YFSETQ. The length of the CDR3 is 15 residues. Losses at the gene ends were 0 bases for V and 7 bases for J; bases not matched to a gene: 9.

This clonotype was found many times. The rearrangement links TRBV20-1 to TRBJ2-1, with D perhaps matching TRBD1 or TRBD2 (6 bases each). V lost 2 bases and J 0 bases, leaving 14 bases between the germline ends. This CDR3 comprises 16 residues. Looked up from germline, CDR1 is DFQATT and CDR2 is SNEGSKA (reference sequence). In DNA, the CDR3 is TGCAGTGCTAGATTACCTGGGGGGCCCTCCTACAATGAGCAGTTCTTC. This translates into CSARLPGGPSYNEQFF.

This clonotype turned up a few times. The chain recombines TRBV29-1 with TRBJ2-5; D might be TRBD1 or TRBD2, each matching 7 bases. The CDR3 contains 13 residues. Germline CDR1 is SQVTM and CDR2 is ANQGSEA. V dropped 1 base and J dropped 5 bases, with 11 bases sitting between them. The CDR3 nucleotides read TGCAGCGTTGAAGGCAGGGGGGGGGAGACCCAGTACTTC. This codes for CSVEGRGGETQYF.